This TCR beta chain is drawn from a study of shared clonotypes between healthy human individuals. Repertoires were generated with immunoSEQ multiplex PCR, while TCRdb's copy carries only in-frame clones and drops some. The table shows under 2,000,000 clones, with approximately 94% occurring only once. V was clipped by 3 bases and J by 7 bases, with 4 bases between them. Germline V CDR1 and CDR2: MDHEN, SYDVKM. The CDR3 length is 10 residues. Comments on this clone: Within the sample, other DNA sequences also encode this same CDR3.

Naive CD8 isolation took CD45RO-negative cells positively selected for CCR7 and excluded terminally differentiated effector memory CD45RA+ cells. This sequence was found in a man between 18 and 35 years old in good health. Sequenced input: naive CD8+ T cells sorted from blood. The rearrangement joins TRBV28 to TRBJ2-7, with unresolved D. The CDR3, as DNA: TGTGCCAGCAGTTTCGGGGAGCAGTACTTC. This sequence encodes CASSFGEQYF.